This T cell receptor (beta chain) was retrieved from a study of cytomegalovirus exposure and HLA in healthy donors. In this sample, this clone turned up once. Its antigen is not known. Study results and caveats: The authors later linked a missense DCLRE1C variant to TCR beta V- and J-gene trimming.

Use of 60 Vbeta and 13 Jbeta primers characterized the PCR. Study processing details: Unique TCR beta chains numbered around 80 million in a later analysis, with roughly 10 million shared. TCRdb's copy holds only in-frame clones and misses some; the assay was immunoSEQ multiplex PCR. The D gene and trimming were derived from the DNA, and the V and J assignments and clone size from that table. The sample lists more than 95,000 clones; over 75% were seen once. Each of the donors was a healthy bone marrow donor. This TCR came from a middle-aged woman in good health and CMV-seropositive. The specimen was PBMCs.

DNA of the CDR3: TGTGCCAGCAGTGAATTATGGACATCTAGCAATCAGCCCCAGCATTTT. As protein: CASSELWTSSNQPQHF. The chain recombines TRBV6-1 with TRBJ1-5; D is possibly TRBD1 (5 bases). Germline V gives CDR1 MNHNS, CDR2 SASEGT. The CDR3 spans 16 residues. Trimming pared 2 bases from V and 0 bases from J, leaving 11 bases between.